These 9 T cell receptor beta chains came from one sample sequenced in a study of T-cell reconstitution after alpha-beta-depleted transplantation in children. Construction of the TCRbeta library involved unique molecular identifiers. TCRdb itself ran the PCR reads through MiXCR, one entry per CDR3 protein. This sample has some 600,000 distinct CDR3 sequences, with over 10% found just once. Sequenced material: PBMCs, mostly from graft donor cells, taken 360 days after TCRalphabeta/CD19-depleted stem cell transplant. Every receptor here comes from a male patient between 10 and 17 years old who had a stem cell transplant for acute myeloid leukemia, so the T cells may come from the graft donor.

This clonotype was detected ten times or more. The CDR3 region has the DNA TGCGCCAGCAGGAGGGACAGGGTCTTCGAGCAGTACTTC. This gives the protein CASRRDRVFEQYF. The chain employs TRBV5-1 and TRBJ2-7, with 9 positions matching TRBD1. V shed 5 bases and J 6 bases; nucleotides not matched to a gene: 6. CDR3 length: 13 amino acids. CDR1 is SGHRS, CDR2 YFSETQ, per germline.

CDR3 protein: CSVERDRGGEQYF. In nucleotides, the CDR3 is TGCAGCGTTGAGAGGGACAGGGGAGGAGAGCAGTACTTC. This chain joins TRBV29-1 and TRBJ2-7; 10 nucleotides agree with TRBD1. The CDR3 loop spans 13 amino acids. CDR1 and CDR2 from the germline V gene are SQVTM and ANQGSEA. Trimming at V came to 3 bases and at J to 7 bases, leaving 6 bases not matched to a gene.

J is TRBJ2-1 and V is TRBV20-1; D might be TRBD2 (5 bases). CDR1 DFQATT and CDR2 SNEGSKA come from the germline V gene (reference sequence). The V and J ends lost 5 bases and 4 bases respectively, with 12 bases between them. CDR3 size: 13 residues. The CDR3 DNA is TGCAGTGCTCCCCTTAGCGTATACAATGAGCAGTTCTTC. Translating it yields CSAPLSVYNEQFF.

The rearrangement uses TRBV5-1 and TRBJ2-5; no reliable D call. Germline lookup yields CDR1 SGHRS and CDR2 YFSETQ. The CDR3 consists of 13 residues. Deletions cut 0 bases from V and 4 bases from J, with 7 bases between. This CDR3 reads CASSLAQLETQYF. DNA of the CDR3: TGCGCCAGCAGCTTGGCCCAGCTAGAGACCCAGTACTTC.

This clonotype was counted at least ten times. V is TRBV24-1 and J is TRBJ2-1, with TRBD1 matching over 9 bases. There are 17 residues in the CDR3. Germline assignment: CDR1 KGHDR and CDR2 SFDVKD. V shed 5 bases and J 8 bases; nucleotides not matched to a gene: 15. The CDR3 is CATSVGTGGTHIDEQFF. In DNA, the CDR3 is TGTGCCACCAGTGTTGGAACAGGGGGCACACATATCGATGAGCAGTTCTTC.

This clonotype was picked up a small number of times. The V call is TRBV7-9, the J call TRBJ2-5, with D possibly being TRBD2 (6 bases). This CDR3 comprises 14 residues. Trimming stripped 1 base from V and 3 bases from J, with 9 bases between. Germline V lookup: CDR1 SEHNR, CDR2 FQNEAQ (reference sequence). The CDR3 bases are TGTGCCAGCAGCTTAGAGGAGGGCGAAGAGACCCAGTACTTC. Protein: CASSLEEGEETQYF.

This clonotype was detected ten times or more. This rearrangement joins TRBV29-1 to TRBJ2-5; TRBD1 or TRBD2 may be the D gene (6 bases each). The germline CDR1 and CDR2 sequences are SQVTM and ANQGSEA. CDR3 length equals 15 residues. Trimming removed 6 bases from V and 1 base from J, with 18 bases in between. DNA of the CDR3: TGCAGCGTCGCGGCGACAGGAGGGGTCCAAGAGACCCAGTACTTC. It is translated as CSVAATGGVQETQYF.

The CDR3 bases are TGTGCCAGCAGCTTAACCGGGACAGGGTGGCACGAGCAGTACTTC. This encodes CASSLTGTGWHEQYF. V gene TRBV7-9 combines with J gene TRBJ2-7; 9 bases are a match to TRBD1. The CDR3 covers 15 residues. CDR1 is SEHNR and CDR2 is FQNEAQ in the germline V gene (reference sequence). V gave up 2 bases and J gave up 5 bases; unmatched junction bases: 7.

This clonotype was counted between two and nine times. The CDR3 coding sequence is TGTGCCAGCAGTTACGGGACAGGGATGTTCACCGGGGAGCTGTTTTTT. Encoded protein: CASSYGTGMFTGELFF. The chain links TRBV6-5 to TRBJ2-2; 9 bases fit TRBD1. Germline V gene sequence: CDR1 MNHEY, CDR2 SVGAGI. Trimming took 2 bases from V and 4 from J; bases not matched to a gene: 5. CDR3 length equals 16 residues.